This is a list of T cell receptor beta chains from one sample in a study of T cells in Graves' hyperthyroidism and ophthalmopathy. TCRdb reprocessed the multiplex PCR reads with MiXCR, giving one entry per CDR3 protein. This repertoire shows about 380,000 distinct CDR3 sequences, about 15% found once; its top ten account for approximately 10%. The sample taken for sequencing was blood. Receptor source: a woman aged 55-69 years with Graves' hyperthyroidism. CDR3s include the opening cysteine and the closing phenylalanine or tryptophan. D genes are given only for firm matches. Only part of the rows carry a size: once, few, many, or a class if the clone is expanded.

D gene | J gene | clone size | V gene | CDR3 protein | CDR3 DNA
TRBD1 | TRBJ1-2 | many | TRBV30 | CAWSADRGRGYTF | TGTGCCTGGAGTGCGGACAGGGGGCGAGGCTACACCTTC
TRBD1 | TRBJ2-5 | . | TRBV19 | CASSTSGTGGGTQYF | TGTGCCAGTAGTACCTCCGGGACAGGGGGCGGGACCCAGTACTTC
. | TRBJ2-3 | many | TRBV24-1 | CATSDFPGPYSDTQYF | TGTGCCACCAGTGATTTTCCAGGACCCTATTCCGATACGCAGTATTTT
. | TRBJ1-1 | . | TRBV19 | CASSIVVWGANTEAFF | TGTGCCAGTAGTATAGTAGTATGGGGCGCGAACACTGAAGCTTTCTTT
TRBD2 | TRBJ2-5 | . | TRBV5-1 | CASSPGASGQETQYF | TGCGCCAGCAGCCCGGGAGCTAGCGGGCAAGAGACCCAGTACTTC
. | TRBJ2-3 | few | TRBV20-1 | CSARLPGTTDTQYF | TGCAGTGCTAGACTCCCGGGAACTACAGATACGCAGTATTTT
. | TRBJ1-1 | many | TRBV5-1 | CASSLATSNTEAFF | TGCGCCAGCAGCTTGGCCACAAGTAACACTGAAGCTTTCTTT
. | TRBJ1-4 | . | TRBV4-1 | CASSSQGGTLREKLFF | TGCGCCAGCAGCTCCCAGGGAGGGACCCTCCGGGAAAAACTGTTTTTT
TRBD2 | TRBJ2-5 | . | TRBV20-1 | CSQRGTSGSGETQYF | TGCAGCCAAAGGGGGACTAGCGGGAGTGGTGAGACCCAGTACTTC
TRBD1 | TRBJ2-2 | . | TRBV28 | CASSSGTGPGELFF | TGTGCCAGCAGTTCGGGGACAGGGCCCGGGGAGCTGTTTTTT
. | TRBJ1-2 | many | TRBV7-3 | CASSLTSGVGYTF | TGTGCCAGCAGCTTAACGTCCGGGGTTGGCTACACCTTC
. | TRBJ1-1 | many | TRBV30 | CAWSDGNTEAFF | TGTGCCTGGAGTGACGGGAACACTGAAGCTTTCTTT
. | TRBJ2-4 | . | TRBV20-1 | CSASGPAKNIQYF | TGCAGTGCTTCGGGTCCAGCCAAAAACATTCAGTACTTC
. | TRBJ2-3 | . | TRBV24-1 | CATGGRRGLPDTQYF | TGTGCCACGGGAGGCAGGAGGGGACTCCCCGATACGCAGTATTTT
. | TRBJ2-3 | many | TRBV7-6 | CASRRGRTDTQYF | TGTGCCAGCAGAAGGGGACGCACAGATACGCAGTATTTT
. | TRBJ2-7 | many | TRBV2 | CASSDRAGYEQYF | TGTGCCAGCAGTGATAGGGCAGGGTATGAGCAGTACTTC